This TCR beta chain emerged from a study of T-cell memory formation after mild COVID-19 listed by TCRdb under 2021. Study-wide context: TCR sequence clusters from the two donors were largely donor specific. T-cell clones expanding and contracting after mild COVID-19 in a couple of donors were tracked by longitudinal TCRalpha and TCRbeta repertoire sequencing. Two young, previously healthy adult volunteers, one female and one male, were included in the cohort.

Trimming leaves V shorter by 1 base and J shorter by 1 base, with the junction holding 9 bases beyond the gene matches. The CDR3 holds 17 amino acids from the cysteine to the phenylalanine. Here the CDR3 DNA is all that survives: 51 bases in frame from base 1. Per the germline V gene (reference sequence), LNHNV is the CDR1 and YYDKDF is the CDR2. The instrument given in TCRdb is Illumina NovaSeq 6000. TCRalpha and TCRbeta cDNA libraries were constructed by 5'RACE with constant-segment primers, with sample barcodes and unique molecular identifiers being introduced. Trizol reagent was used to extract RNA from every sample. Amplification of the libraries took two PCR steps, and the second step added a second sample barcode plus Illumina TruSeq adapters. Sequencing of libraries was performed on an Illumina NovaSeq with 2 x 150 bp paired-end reads. In the original analysis: Demultiplexing of reads and collapsing into UMI-guided consensus sequences were performed with migec v1.2.7. With mixcr v2.1.11, UMI consensuses were aligned to TRA and TRB V and J templates and assembled into clonotypes. Clonotypes were classified as expanded or contracted when called significant by both edgeR and NoisET, with noise models trained on biological replicates. For edgeR calls, the cutoffs were a false discovery rate-adjusted p below 0.01 and a log2 fold-change threshold of 1. As an exploratory analysis of dynamics, max-normalized trajectories of the 1000 most abundant clonotypes were examined by PCA with hierarchical clustering. The CD4 or CD8 phenotype of responding clones was assigned using the separately sequenced CD4+ and CD8+ repertoires. TCRdb reprocessing: public reads trimmed at Q25 with fastp, clones called with MiXCR, in-frame beta chains kept. Rows with one shared CDR3 protein collapse into an entry with the most common genes and DNA. These V and J calls rely on TCRdb rather than the paper's analysis. The sample table records 30,000 to 45,000 distinct CDR3 sequences; about an eighth of these occur just once. Of the sample, roughly 29% falls within the top ten clones.

This clonotype was counted many times. Its antigen is currently not known. Per-base quality was not reported, and no clone a single base away is much larger than it. General study outcomes and caveats: The second-wave clones that peaked on day 37 were not confirmed to be SARS-CoV-2 specific. Contracting CD4+ clones were located mainly in the CM and EM memory subsets, whereas CD8+ clones were found to be enriched in EMRA. Some responding clones were detected in pre-infection memory, which suggested that pre-existing cross-reactive memory T cells had joined the SARS-CoV-2 response. Clones that contracted from day 15 to 85 showed balanced CD4/CD8 phenotypes, whereas a second wave of clones that expanded from day 15 to 37 leaned towards CD4+. Only two mild cases were covered in the study, and larger cohorts including severe cases with pre-infection samples were considered necessary.

Ficoll-Paque density gradient centrifugation was used to isolate PBMCs. The TCR was taken from a man aged 18-30 years who had mild COVID-19 (a few samples of this study predate the infection). The sample titles of this study are shuffled in the database, so cell type and time point are left out; the donor was told from shared clones. Sequenced sample: PBMCs or a T cell subset sorted from them (not recorded which). The V and J segments used are TRBV15 and TRBJ1-1, and 7 junction bases match TRBD1. The encoded CDR3 is CATSRGPGDRGNTEAFF. The DNA sequence is TGTGCCACCAGCAGAGGTCCAGGGGACAGAGGGAACACTGAAGCTTTCTTT.